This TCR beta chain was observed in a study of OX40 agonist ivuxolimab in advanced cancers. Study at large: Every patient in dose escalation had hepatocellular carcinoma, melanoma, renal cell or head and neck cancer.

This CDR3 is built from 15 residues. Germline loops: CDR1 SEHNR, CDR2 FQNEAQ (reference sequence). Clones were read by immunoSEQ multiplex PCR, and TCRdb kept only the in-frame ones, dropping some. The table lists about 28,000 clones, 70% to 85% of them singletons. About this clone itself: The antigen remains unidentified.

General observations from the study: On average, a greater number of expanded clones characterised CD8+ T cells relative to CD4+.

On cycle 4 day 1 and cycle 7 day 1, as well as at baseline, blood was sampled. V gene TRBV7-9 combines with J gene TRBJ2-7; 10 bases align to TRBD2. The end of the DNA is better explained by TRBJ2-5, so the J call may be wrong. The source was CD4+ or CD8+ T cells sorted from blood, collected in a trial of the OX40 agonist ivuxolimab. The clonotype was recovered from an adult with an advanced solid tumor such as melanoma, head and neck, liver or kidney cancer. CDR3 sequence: CASSLVLAGEETQYF. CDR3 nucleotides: TGTGCCAGCAGCTTAGTCCTAGCGGGAGAGGAGACCCAGTACTTC.